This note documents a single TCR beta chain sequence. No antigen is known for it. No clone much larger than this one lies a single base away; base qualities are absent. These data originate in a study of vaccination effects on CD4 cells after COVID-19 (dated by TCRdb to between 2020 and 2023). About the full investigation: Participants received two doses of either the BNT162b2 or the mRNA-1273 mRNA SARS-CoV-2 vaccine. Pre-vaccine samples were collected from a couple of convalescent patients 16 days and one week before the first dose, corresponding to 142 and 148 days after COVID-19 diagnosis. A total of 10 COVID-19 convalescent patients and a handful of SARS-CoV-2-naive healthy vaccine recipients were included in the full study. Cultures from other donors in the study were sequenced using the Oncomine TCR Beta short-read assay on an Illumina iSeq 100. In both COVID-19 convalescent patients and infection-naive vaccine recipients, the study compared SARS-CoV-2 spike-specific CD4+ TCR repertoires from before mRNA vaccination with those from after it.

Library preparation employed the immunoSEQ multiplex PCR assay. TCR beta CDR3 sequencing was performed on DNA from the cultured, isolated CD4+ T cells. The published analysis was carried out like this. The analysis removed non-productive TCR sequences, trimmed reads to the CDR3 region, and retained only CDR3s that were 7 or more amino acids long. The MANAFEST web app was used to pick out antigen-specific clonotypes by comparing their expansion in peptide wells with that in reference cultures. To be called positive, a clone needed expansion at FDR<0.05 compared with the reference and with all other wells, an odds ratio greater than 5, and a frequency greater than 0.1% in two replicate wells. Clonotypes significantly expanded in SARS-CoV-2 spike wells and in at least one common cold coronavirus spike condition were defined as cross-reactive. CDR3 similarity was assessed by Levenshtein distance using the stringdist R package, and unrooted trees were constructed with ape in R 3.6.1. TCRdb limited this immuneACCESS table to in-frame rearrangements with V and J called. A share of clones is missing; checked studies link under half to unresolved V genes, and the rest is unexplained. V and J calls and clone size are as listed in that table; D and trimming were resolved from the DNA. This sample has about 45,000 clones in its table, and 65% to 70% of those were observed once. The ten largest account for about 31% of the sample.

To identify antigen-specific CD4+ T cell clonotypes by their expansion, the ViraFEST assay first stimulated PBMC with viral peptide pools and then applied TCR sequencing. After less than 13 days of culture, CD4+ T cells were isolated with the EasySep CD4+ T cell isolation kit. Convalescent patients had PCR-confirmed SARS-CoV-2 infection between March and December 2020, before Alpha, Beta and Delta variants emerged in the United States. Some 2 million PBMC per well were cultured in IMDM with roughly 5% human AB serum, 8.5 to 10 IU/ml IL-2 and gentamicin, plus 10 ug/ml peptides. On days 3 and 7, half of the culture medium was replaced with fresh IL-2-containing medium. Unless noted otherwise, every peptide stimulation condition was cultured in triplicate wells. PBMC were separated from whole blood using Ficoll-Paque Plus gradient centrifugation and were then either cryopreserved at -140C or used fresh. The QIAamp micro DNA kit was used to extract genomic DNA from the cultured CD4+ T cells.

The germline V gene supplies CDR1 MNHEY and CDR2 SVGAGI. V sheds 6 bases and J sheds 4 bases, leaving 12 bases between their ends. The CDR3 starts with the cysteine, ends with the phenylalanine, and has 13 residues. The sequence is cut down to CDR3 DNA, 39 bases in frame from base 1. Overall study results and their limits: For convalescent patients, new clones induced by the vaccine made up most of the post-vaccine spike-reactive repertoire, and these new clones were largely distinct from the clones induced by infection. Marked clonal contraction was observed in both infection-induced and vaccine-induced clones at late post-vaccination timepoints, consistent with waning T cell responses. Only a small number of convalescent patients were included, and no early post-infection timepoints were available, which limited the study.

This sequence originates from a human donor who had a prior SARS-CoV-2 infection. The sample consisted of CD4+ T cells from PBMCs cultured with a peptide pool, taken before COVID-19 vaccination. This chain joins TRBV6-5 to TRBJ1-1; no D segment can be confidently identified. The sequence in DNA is TGTGCCAGCAGGGCCCCAGTTACCACTGAAGCTTTCTTT. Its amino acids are CASRAPVTTEAFF.